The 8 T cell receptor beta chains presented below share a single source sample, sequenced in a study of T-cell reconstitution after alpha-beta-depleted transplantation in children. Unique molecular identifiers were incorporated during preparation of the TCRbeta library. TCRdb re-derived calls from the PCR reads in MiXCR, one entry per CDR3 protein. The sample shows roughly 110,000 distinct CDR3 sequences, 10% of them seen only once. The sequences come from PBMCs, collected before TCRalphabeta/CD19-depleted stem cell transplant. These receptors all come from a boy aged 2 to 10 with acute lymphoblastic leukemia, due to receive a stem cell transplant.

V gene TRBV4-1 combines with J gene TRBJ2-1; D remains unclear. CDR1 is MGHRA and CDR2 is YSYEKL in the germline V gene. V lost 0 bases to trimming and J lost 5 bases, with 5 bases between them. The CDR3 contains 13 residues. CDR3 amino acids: CASSQDTDNEQFF. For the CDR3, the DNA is TGCGCCAGCAGCCAAGATACGGACAATGAGCAGTTCTTC.

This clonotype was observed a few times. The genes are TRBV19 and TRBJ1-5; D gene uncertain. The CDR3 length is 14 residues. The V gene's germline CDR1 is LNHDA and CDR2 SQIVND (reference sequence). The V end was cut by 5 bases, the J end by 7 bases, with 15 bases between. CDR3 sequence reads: CASSFGQVFQPQHF. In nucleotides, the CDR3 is TGTGCCAGTAGTTTCGGCCAGGTTTTCCAGCCCCAGCATTTT.

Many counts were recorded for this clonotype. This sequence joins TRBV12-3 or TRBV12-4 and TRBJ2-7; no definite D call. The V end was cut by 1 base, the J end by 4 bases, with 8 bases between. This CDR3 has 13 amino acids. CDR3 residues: CASSLGPDYEQYF. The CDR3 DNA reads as TGTGCCAGCAGTTTAGGACCCGATTACGAGCAGTACTTC.

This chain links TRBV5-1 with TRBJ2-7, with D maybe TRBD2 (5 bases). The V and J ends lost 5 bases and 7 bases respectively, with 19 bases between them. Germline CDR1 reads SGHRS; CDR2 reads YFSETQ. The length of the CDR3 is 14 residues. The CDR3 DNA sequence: TGCGCCAGCAGGCCAGTGAGTTCTCCGGGAGAGCAGTACTTC. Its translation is CASRPVSSPGEQYF.

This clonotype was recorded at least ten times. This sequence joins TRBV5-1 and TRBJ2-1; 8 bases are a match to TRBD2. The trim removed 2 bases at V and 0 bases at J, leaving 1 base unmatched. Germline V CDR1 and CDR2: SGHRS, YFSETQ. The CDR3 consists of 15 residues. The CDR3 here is CASSLSGSSYNEQFF. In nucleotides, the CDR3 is TGCGCCAGCAGCTTAAGCGGGAGCTCCTACAATGAGCAGTTCTTC.

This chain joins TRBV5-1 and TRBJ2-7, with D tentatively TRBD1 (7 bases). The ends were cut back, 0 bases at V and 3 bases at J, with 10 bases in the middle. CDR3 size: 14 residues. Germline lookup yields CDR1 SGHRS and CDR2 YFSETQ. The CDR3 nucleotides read TGCGCCAGCAGCTTGGGCGGGACAGTCTACGAGCAGTACTTC. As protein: CASSLGGTVYEQYF.

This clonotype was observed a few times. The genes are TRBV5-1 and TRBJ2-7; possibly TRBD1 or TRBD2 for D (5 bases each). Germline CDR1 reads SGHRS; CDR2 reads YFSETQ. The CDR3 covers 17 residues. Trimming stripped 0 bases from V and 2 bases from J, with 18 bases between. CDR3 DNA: TGCGCCAGCAGCTTGGAAGGGCCGGCAGGGACCACCTACGAGCAGTACTTC. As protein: CASSLEGPAGTTYEQYF.

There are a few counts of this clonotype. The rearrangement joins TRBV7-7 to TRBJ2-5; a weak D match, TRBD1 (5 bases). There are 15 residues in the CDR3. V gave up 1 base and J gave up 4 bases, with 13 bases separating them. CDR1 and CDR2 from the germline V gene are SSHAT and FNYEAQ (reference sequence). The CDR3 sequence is CASSLVGSQGETQYF. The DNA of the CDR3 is TGTGCCAGCAGCTTAGTAGGATCCCAGGGAGAGACCCAGTACTTC.